This T cell receptor (beta chain) originates from a study of T cell changes during pregnancy in multiple sclerosis (dated by TCRdb to the late 2010s). For the wider study: The study looked at changes in the T cell repertoire across pregnancy in women with multiple sclerosis.

Regarding this clone: The clone's antigen remains unknown. No base quality values were provided; no much bigger clone lies one nucleotide off.

The library relied on the immunoSEQ multiplex PCR assay. TCRdb took over this immuneACCESS table, retaining in-frame rearrangements with V and J assigned. Such tables are incomplete; in checked studies, under half of the missing clones stem from an unresolved V gene, and the remainder is unexplained. The sample table shows around 78,000 clones, and 91% are seen once. The top ten clonotypes cover around 0.7% of the sample. The cysteine opens and the phenylalanine closes a CDR3 of 13 amino acids. Only the CDR3 portion is preserved as DNA: 39 bases, with reading frame beginning at the first base. V lost 3 bases and J lost 4 bases; the stretch between them is 7 bases long. The germline V gene sets CDR1 to MDHEN and CDR2 to SYDVKM.

The sample was peripheral blood, taken in the third trimester of pregnancy. The rearranged segments are TRBV28 and TRBJ1-5; the D gene is not confidently resolved. The sequence came from a female donor in good health, enrolled as a control in a pregnancy study. The CDR3: CASSLVANQPQHF. The sequence in DNA is TGTGCCAGCAGTTTGGTAGCTAATCAGCCCCAGCATTTT. With the portions outside the CDR3 filled from the reference TRBV28 and TRBJ1-5 genes, the complete variable region becomes DVKVTQSSRYLVKRTGEKVFLECVQDMDHENMFWYRQDPGLGLRLIYFSYDVKMKEKGDIPEGYSVSREKKERFSLILESASTNQTSMYLCASSLVANQPQHFGDGTRLSIL.